A selection of T cell receptor beta chains follows, all from one sample in a study of OX40 agonist ivuxolimab in advanced cancers. Assay: immunoSEQ multiplex PCR; the TCRdb copy retains only in-frame clones and omits some. Altogether some 15,000 clones are present, 75% to 95% being singletons, with the ten largest covering 20% to 25%. The material sequenced was CD4+ or CD8+ T cells sorted from blood, taken in a trial of the OX40 agonist ivuxolimab. These receptors came from an adult with an advanced solid tumor such as melanoma, head and neck, liver or kidney cancer. Both conserved end residues are part of each CDR3. Fields, in order: V gene, J gene, D gene, clone size, CDR3 DNA, CDR3 protein. The D gene is left open where the match is weak. Clone size is given for some rows only: seen once, a few or many times, or a class if the clone is expanded.

TRBV28	TRBJ2-5	TRBD1	medium-sized	TGTGCCAGCAGATCCCCGACAGGGTCATATGAGACCCAGTACTTC	CASRSPTGSYETQYF
TRBV7-2	TRBJ2-1	.	.	TGTGCCAGCAGGCTGGATAGGCTCGGCAATGAGCAGTTCTTC	CASRLDRLGNEQFF
TRBV19	TRBJ1-2	TRBD1	once	TGTGCCAGTACCTCCCCGTGGACAGGGCGAGGCTACACCTTC	CASTSPWTGRGYTF
TRBV10-2	TRBJ1-2	.	.	TGCGCCAGCAGTGAGTCTGAGCAGCCTTCTTGGGAGGGCTACACCTTC	CASSESEQPSWEGYTF
TRBV27	TRBJ2-2	TRBD2	once	TGTGCCAGCAGTTCCCTAGCGGGAGCCGGGGAGCTGTTTTTT	CASSSLAGAGELFF
TRBV2	TRBJ2-1	TRBD1	large	TGTGCCAGTACCGCGGGACAGGGATGGAATGAGCAGTTCTTC	CASTAGQGWNEQFF
TRBV10-1	TRBJ2-7	.	.	TGCGCCAGCAGTGACGGGGTAAGCTACGAGCAGTACTTC	CASSDGVSYEQYF
TRBV9	TRBJ1-2	.	.	TGTGCCAGCAGCGTAGACAGGGAAGTGAATGGCTACACCTTC	CASSVDREVNGYTF
TRBV5-1	TRBJ2-5	.	.	TGCGCCAGCAGCTCGACTGACTTCCAAGAGACCCAGTACTTC	CASSSTDFQETQYF
TRBV27	TRBJ2-7	TRBD1	.	TGTGCCAGCAGTCGTACCGGGACAGGGGTATACGAGCAGTACTTC	CASSRTGTGVYEQYF
TRBV5-1	TRBJ2-7	TRBD1	.	TGCGCCAGCAGCAATTCTCAGGGGGCGCGTTCCTACGAGCAGTACTTC	CASSNSQGARSYEQYF
TRBV5-1	TRBJ2-2	.	.	TGCGCCAGCAGCTTGGTTGCAAACACCGGGGAGCTGTTTTTT	CASSLVANTGELFF
TRBV5-6	TRBJ1-1	TRBD1	.	TGTGCCAGCAGCTTGCAGGACAGGGAATCTTTCTTT	CASSLQDRESFF
TRBV27	TRBJ2-7	.	.	TGTGCCAGCAGTTTAGAGGCCCCTCCCCAGCTTCGGACCTACGAGCAGTACTTC	CASSLEAPPQLRTYEQYF
TRBV2	TRBJ2-7	.	.	TGTGCCAGCAGAAAAGACGGCTACGAGCAGTACTTC	CASRKDGYEQYF
TRBV29-1	TRBJ2-7	.	.	TGCAGCGTTGAATGGGGGGCCAGGGGTGGCTCCTACGAGCAGTACTTC	CSVEWGARGGSYEQYF
TRBV7-9	TRBJ1-2	.	.	TGTGCCAGCAGCGCTAGCGGACAGTCTCACTATGGCTACACCTTC	CASSASGQSHYGYTF
TRBV4-1	TRBJ2-5	TRBD2	few	TGCGCCAGCAGCCAAGCGGGAGGCTGGGAGACCCAGTACTTC	CASSQAGGWETQYF
TRBV7-6	TRBJ2-7	.	.	TGTGCCAGCAGCTTAACCCTCGGGGGCGACAAGCAGTACTTC	CASSLTLGGDKQYF
TRBV27	TRBJ2-7	.	.	TGTGCCAGCAGTTTATCGGTCCAGGGTACGTACGAGCAGTACTTC	CASSLSVQGTYEQYF
TRBV6-1	TRBJ2-2	.	.	TGTGCCAACAGGGAGGAGACTTCGGAGCTGTTTTTT	CANREETSELFF
TRBV6-5	TRBJ2-4	.	.	TGTGCCAGCAGTTACTCTCGGGGTGACCCCCTGAACATTCAGTACTTC	CASSYSRGDPLNIQYF
TRBV2	TRBJ2-7	TRBD1	.	TGTGCCAGCTTGACAGGGGGCGCGTACGAGCAGTACTTC	CASLTGGAYEQYF
TRBV5-1	TRBJ1-2	.	.	TGCGCCAGCAGCTGGACCCTAGGGAGCGACGGCTATGGCTACACCTTC	CASSWTLGSDGYGYTF
TRBV21-1	TRBJ1-2	.	.	TGTGCCAGCAGCAAAAGGCGGACAGGGGCTACTAACTATGGCTACACCTTC	CASSKRRTGATNYGYTF